This T cell receptor (beta chain) was obtained from a study of T cells after yellow fever vaccination. About the research overall: Preparation used SMART-Seq v4 Ultra Low Input for the low-cell-number fractions. Findings and caveats of the study: Overall, a small share of clonotypes was seen in both CD4 and CD8 compartments. FACS-sorted repertoires could harbor abundant contaminating bulk-population clonotypes.

This clonotype was recorded at least ten times. What it recognizes is unknown. The CDR3 has 16 residues. Deletions cut 0 bases from V and 6 bases from J, with 14 bases between. Germline V gives CDR1 MGHRA, CDR2 YSYEKL. 5'RACE template switching generated TCR cDNA, adding a universal primer site and UMIs. From the 5' RACE reads, TCRdb called clonotypes with MiXCR, one entry per CDR3 protein. The sample holds roughly 310,000 distinct CDR3 sequences, roughly 8.7% seen once. The source is a man between 18 and 29 years old who received the YFV17D yellow fever vaccine. Specimen: PBMCs, collected on the day of the first yellow fever vaccination. The chain is built from TRBV4-1 and TRBJ2-2; D is ambiguous. Here the CDR3 DNA reads TGCGCCAGCAGCCAAGATGTCGGGTCGTATCCCGGGGAGCTGTTTTTT. Its protein is CASSQDVGSYPGELFF.